Following are 25 T cell receptor beta chains from one sample sequenced in a study of response to subunit inactivated influenza vaccine. TCRdb processed the RT-PCR reads anew with MiXCR; each CDR3 protein has one entry. The table includes approximately 700,000 distinct CDR3 sequences, approximately 14% detected once. The starting material was PBMCs from blood, obtained about 11 days after vaccination. The receptors shown here come from a man aged 45-60 years who received an inactivated influenza vaccine.

The V gene is TRBV7-2, the J gene TRBJ1-2; D unclear. Germline CDR1 reads SGHTA; CDR2 reads FQGNSA. The CDR3 has 12 amino acids. Trimming pared 5 bases from V and 8 bases from J, leaving 12 bases between. CDR3 sequence reads: CASSLNGLGYTF. The CDR3 DNA follows: TGTGCCAGCAGCCTTAACGGGCTGGGCTACACCTTC.

This clonotype was seen more than once but under ten times. The chain joins TRBV3-1 to TRBJ2-7; 8 bases are shared with TRBD2. V shed 3 bases, J shed 2 bases, and the junction held 9 bases outside the gene matches. The V gene's germline CDR1 is LGHDT and CDR2 YNNKEL (reference sequence). The CDR3 sequence is 16 residues long. CDR3 loop: CASSHHGLAGAYEQYF. The DNA for the CDR3 is TGTGCCAGCAGCCACCACGGCCTAGCGGGTGCCTACGAGCAGTACTTC.

V and J are TRBV12-3 or TRBV12-4 and TRBJ1-5; D unresolved. The CDR3 runs 12 residues. Trimming left V 4 bases short and J 7 bases short, with 8 bases between. The CDR3: CASSSLGQPQHF. As DNA, the CDR3 is TGTGCCAGCAGTTCCCTGGGGCAGCCCCAGCATTTT.

V usage is TRBV18 and J usage is TRBJ2-5, with 7 nucleotides matching TRBD2. V lost 3 bases, J lost 3 bases, and 4 bases stayed unmatched. The germline gives CDR1 KGHSH, CDR2 LQKENI. The CDR3 has 14 amino acids. CDR3 protein: CASSPWAGEETQYF. In DNA, the CDR3 is TGTGCCAGCTCACCGTGGGCGGGAGAAGAGACCCAGTACTTC. Full variable domain (remainder filled in from reference TRBV18 and TRBJ2-5): NAGVMQNPRHLVRRRGQEARLRCSPMKGHSHVYWYRQLPEEGLKFMVYLQKENIIDESGMPKERFSAEFPKEGPSILRIQQVVRGDSAAYFCASSPWAGEETQYFGPGTRLLVL.

This clonotype appeared a few times. CDR3 coding DNA: TGTGCCAGCGACGGACAGTCAGACTCCTACGAGCAGTACTTC. It is translated as CASDGQSDSYEQYF. The rearrangement links TRBV28 to TRBJ2-7; D possibly corresponds to TRBD1 (6 bases). CDR1 MDHEN and CDR2 SYDVKM come from the germline V gene. CDR3 length: 14 amino acids. The germline V and J ends were trimmed by 8 bases and 0 bases, with 14 bases remaining between them. Drawing the rest from reference TRBV28 and TRBJ2-7, the complete variable domain is DVKVTQSSRYLVKRTGEKVFLECVQDMDHENMFWYRQDPGLGLRLIYFSYDVKMKEKGDIPEGYSVSREKKERFSLILESASTNQTSMYLCASDGQSDSYEQYFGPGTRLTVT.

The sample holds a few counts of this clonotype. The V and J genes are TRBV12-3 or TRBV12-4 and TRBJ2-2; TRBD1 matches at 9 bases. The CDR3 sequence is 16 residues long. The junction had 10 bases not matched to a gene; V was cut back by 6 bases and J by 5 bases. The CDR3 region has the DNA TGTGCCAGCAGCACACAAACCGGGACAGGGACCGGGGAGCTGTTTTTT. Protein product: CASSTQTGTGTGELFF.

The rearrangement links TRBV27 to TRBJ2-7; TRBD1 matches 8 bases. In germline, CDR1 is MNHEY, CDR2 SMNVEV (reference sequence). The junction had 5 bases not matched to a gene; V was cut back by 5 bases and J by 2 bases. This CDR3 has 14 residues. CDR3 bases: TGTGCCAGCAGTCTCAGGGGGCTACCCTACGAGCAGTACTTC. It yields the protein CASSLRGLPYEQYF.

The chain carries TRBV28 and TRBJ2-1; D is unclear. CDR1 MDHEN and CDR2 SYDVKM come from the germline V gene. The CDR3 is 13 residues long. Trimming left V 7 bases short and J 5 bases short, with 12 bases between. CDR3 amino acids: CASNPGRNNEQFF. The CDR3 bases are TGTGCCAGCAATCCTGGACGTAACAATGAGCAGTTCTTC.

At least ten counts were recorded for this clonotype. V and J are TRBV12-3 or TRBV12-4 and TRBJ2-5; TRBD2 is a possible D gene (5 bases). Trimming shortened V by 2 bases and J by 2 bases, and 9 bases separated the two germline ends. The CDR3 loop spans 14 amino acids. CDR3 sequence reads: CASSLRERQETQYF. Here the CDR3 DNA reads TGTGCCAGCAGTTTAAGGGAGAGACAAGAGACCCAGTACTTC.

This clonotype appeared a few times. The chain links TRBV10-3 to TRBJ2-1, with D possibly being TRBD1 (5 bases). Deletions cut 5 bases from V and 8 bases from J, with 13 bases between. The CDR3 is 13 amino acids. Germline V CDR1 and CDR2: ENHRY, SYGVKD. This CDR3 reads CAISRRERDEQFF. CDR3 bases: TGTGCCATCAGTCGCAGGGAAAGGGATGAGCAGTTCTTC.

This clonotype turned up a few times. The J gene is TRBJ2-7, the V gene TRBV11-2; no clear D. The V gene lost 0 bases and the J gene lost 5 bases, with 5 bases spanning the gap. The CDR3 spans 12 residues. CDR1 is SGHAT and CDR2 is FQNNGV in the germline V gene. CDR3 loop: CASSLDNHEQYF. CDR3 DNA sequence: TGTGCCAGCAGCTTAGATAACCACGAGCAGTACTTC.

This clonotype came up a few times. The rearrangement joins TRBV27 to TRBJ2-7; TRBD1 aligns across 9 bases. Trimming cost V 5 bases and J 5 bases; bases outside gene matches: 10. This CDR3 region has 15 residues. Germline V gives CDR1 MNHEY, CDR2 SMNVEV (reference sequence). The CDR3: CASSLLGQGRHEQYF. CDR3 coding DNA: TGTGCCAGCAGTCTCCTTGGACAGGGGCGCCACGAGCAGTACTTC.

This clonotype was detected only a few times. The chain combines TRBV12-3 or TRBV12-4 with TRBJ2-2; D not resolved. Trimming pared 7 bases from V and 2 bases from J, leaving 2 bases between. The CDR3 contains 11 residues. The CDR3 DNA reads TGTGCCAGCAAAAACACCGGGGAGCTGTTTTTT. It yields the protein CASKNTGELFF.

The V call is TRBV5-4, the J call TRBJ1-4, with no clear D. The CDR3 has 16 residues. Germline V lookup: CDR1 SGHNT, CDR2 YYREEE (reference sequence). Between the trimmed V and J ends, which lost 0 bases and 0 bases, there was a span of 9 bases. CDR3 bases: TGTGCCAGCAGCTTGGATACTGACCCAACTAATGAAAAACTGTTTTTT. Translated: CASSLDTDPTNEKLFF.

There are many counts of this clonotype. For the CDR3, the DNA is TGTGCCAGCAGTAGGACACAGAACACCGGGGAGCTGTTTTTT. It is translated as CASSRTQNTGELFF. The chain carries TRBV12-3 or TRBV12-4 and TRBJ2-2, with D possibly TRBD1 on 5 matching bases. Trimming took 5 bases from V and 1 from J, leaving 8 bases between them. This CDR3 is built from 14 residues.

This clonotype was observed a handful of times. The J gene is TRBJ1-5, the V gene TRBV5-1, with D possibly matching TRBD1 (5 bases). The V end lost 4 bases, the J end lost 1 base, and 12 bases lay between the germline ends. From germline, CDR1 is SGHRS and CDR2 YFSETQ. The CDR3 loop spans 15 amino acids. Here the CDR3 DNA reads TGCGCCAGCAGCACCGGGACCGAGAGCAATCAGCCCCAGCATTTT. Amino acid sequence: CASSTGTESNQPQHF.

This clonotype was recorded many times. The rearrangement links TRBV29-1 to TRBJ2-7; the D gene is possibly TRBD1 (5 bases). Looked up from germline, CDR1 is SQVTM and CDR2 is ANQGSEA. V lost 5 bases and J 1 base, leaving 12 bases between the germline ends. The CDR3 contains 13 residues. In nucleotides, the CDR3 is TGCAGCGTTCGGGCAGGGATATCCTACGAGCAGTACTTC. Its protein product is CSVRAGISYEQYF.

V and J are TRBV10-3 and TRBJ1-2, with 10 bases matching TRBD1. Germline-derived CDR1 and CDR2 are ENHRY and SYGVKD. V gave up 2 bases and J gave up 5 bases; unmatched junction bases: 8. The CDR3 totals 16 residues. CDR3 DNA: TGTGCCATCAGTGAGACGGCCCCGGGACAGGGGTATGGCTACACCTTC. Protein: CAISETAPGQGYGYTF.

The chain links TRBV7-9 to TRBJ2-1; 10 bases agree with TRBD1. CDR3 length: 15 residues. From germline, CDR1 is SEHNR and CDR2 FQNEAQ (reference sequence). Trimming at V came to 7 bases and at J to 10 bases, leaving 13 bases not matched to a gene. Written as DNA, the CDR3 is TGTGCCAGCACCCCTCGGGACAGGGGCGCAGGAGAGCAGTTCTTC. Translation: CASTPRDRGAGEQFF.

In this sample, this clonotype turned up many times. The rearrangement links TRBV5-1 to TRBJ2-2; no clear D. Trimming took 2 bases from V and 0 from J, leaving 8 bases between them. The CDR3 is 15 amino acids. Germline values: CDR1 SGHRS, CDR2 YFSETQ. The CDR3 sequence is CASSFDTSNTGELFF. The CDR3 nucleotides are TGCGCCAGCAGCTTCGACACTTCGAACACCGGGGAGCTGTTTTTT. Variable domain in full (rest from reference TRBV5-1 and TRBJ2-2): KAGVTQTPRYLIKTRGQQVTLSCSPISGHRSVSWYQQTPGQGLQFLFEYFSETQRNKGNFPGRFSGRQFSNSRSEMNVSTLELGDSALYLCASSFDTSNTGELFFGEGSRLTVL.

This clonotype was counted between two and nine times. The chain has TRBV28 and TRBJ1-4, with a weak D call TRBD1 (6 bases). V lost 3 bases and J lost 2, with 16 bases in between. The CDR3 is made up of 17 amino acids. Germline CDR1 reads MDHEN; CDR2 reads SYDVKM. This CDR3 reads CASSLGYQGPTNEKLFF. CDR3 nucleotides: TGTGCCAGCAGTTTGGGGTATCAGGGGCCGACTAATGAAAAACTGTTTTTT.

This clonotype was seen many times. The V and J genes are TRBV6-2 or TRBV6-3 and TRBJ2-1, with TRBD2 identical over 7 bases. V shed 5 bases, J shed 5 bases, and the junction held 9 bases outside the gene matches. Germline V lookup: CDR1 MNHEY, CDR2 SVGEGT. The CDR3 length is 15 residues. CDR3 protein: CASSQRTGTNNEQFF. CDR3 nucleotides: TGTGCCAGCAGTCAAAGGACTGGGACTAACAATGAGCAGTTCTTC.

The table lists this clonotype with a few counts. The chain carries TRBV12-3 or TRBV12-4 and TRBJ2-1; no firm D call. The CDR3 totals 12 residues. V lost 7 bases and J 7 bases, leaving 11 bases between the germline ends. The CDR3 region is CASTAYGNEQFF. The CDR3 DNA reads as TGTGCCAGCACCGCTTACGGGAATGAGCAGTTCTTC.

This clonotype came up a few times. The chain employs TRBV12-3 or TRBV12-4 and TRBJ2-5; D remains unclear. The CDR3 consists of 14 residues. V dropped 2 bases and J dropped 2 bases, with 9 bases sitting between them. CDR3 DNA: TGTGCCAGCAGTTTAAGTCACAGACAAGAGACCCAGTACTTC. Encoded protein: CASSLSHRQETQYF.

The chain is built from TRBV6-2 or TRBV6-3 and TRBJ2-7, with a tentative D call TRBD1 (6 bases). The germline gives CDR1 MNHEY, CDR2 SVGEGT. The V end lost 2 bases, the J end lost 3 bases, and 11 bases lay between the germline ends. The CDR3 spans 14 residues. In DNA, the CDR3 is TGTGCCAGCAGTTACAAGGGGACAAGCTACGAGCAGTACTTC. Amino acids: CASSYKGTSYEQYF.